Included here is one T cell receptor beta chain sequence, with context. Its antigen is not identified. TCRbeta library preparation incorporated unique molecular identifiers. Via MiXCR, TCRdb re-called the PCR reads, giving one row per CDR3 protein. Here the sample spans under 750,000 distinct CDR3 sequences, around 23% being singletons. This sample was taken from a study of T-cell reconstitution after alpha-beta-depleted transplantation in children. Whole-study findings and limits: T-cell numbers and diversity one year post-transplant derived largely from freshly generated T cells.

Germline loops: CDR1 SGHTA, CDR2 FQGNSA. Trimming took off 1 base at V and 0 bases at J, with 7 bases between the two ends. The CDR3 runs 14 residues. This TCR was sampled from a boy in the first two years of life who had a stem cell transplant for acute myeloid leukemia, so the T cells may come from the graft donor. This sequence joins TRBV7-2 and TRBJ2-7, with unresolved D. The sample was PBMCs, mostly from graft donor cells, taken 360 days after TCRalphabeta/CD19-depleted stem cell transplant. CDR3 region: CASSLVPGSYEQYF. The DNA for the CDR3 is TGTGCCAGCAGCTTAGTTCCAGGCTCCTACGAGCAGTACTTC.